This paragraph covers one T cell receptor beta chain sequence. The antigen is unknown. TCRdb's copy holds only in-frame clones and misses some; the assay was immunoSEQ multiplex PCR. The sample has around 990,000 clones; 70% to 80% are singletons. This sample is drawn from a study of shared clonotypes between healthy human individuals. Findings of the study overall: What limited the represented genetic and exposure-history diversity was the small number of donors.

CD4+ cells underwent separation, giving CD45RA+ naive and CD45RA-negative memory subsets. There are 12 residues in the CDR3. From germline, CDR1 is LNHNV and CDR2 YYDKDF (reference sequence). Between the trimmed V and J ends, which lost 3 bases and 8 bases, there was a span of 10 bases. V usage is TRBV15 and J usage is TRBJ1-2; D is perhaps TRBD1 (5 bases). This receptor was taken from a man younger than 35 in good health. Some clones in this sample may be carry-over from other donors' samples. The material sequenced was memory CD4+ T cells from PBMCs. Subset described: CD45RA-negative fraction. DNA of the CDR3: TGTGCCACCAGCAGTGCCAGGGACGGCTACACCTTC. This gives the protein CATSSARDGYTF.